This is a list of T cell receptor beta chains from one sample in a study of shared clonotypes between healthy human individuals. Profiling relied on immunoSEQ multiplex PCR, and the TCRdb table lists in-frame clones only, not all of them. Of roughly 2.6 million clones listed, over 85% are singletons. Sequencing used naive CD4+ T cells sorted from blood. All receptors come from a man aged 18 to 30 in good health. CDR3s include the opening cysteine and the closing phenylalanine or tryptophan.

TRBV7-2	CASSRTSYEQYF
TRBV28	CASSRGDGVVAFF
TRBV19	CASSLPGTYGYTF
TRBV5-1	CASSPGQVDSPLHF
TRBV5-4	CASSPGQGSYSPLHF
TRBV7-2	CASSWGTSSYEQYF
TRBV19	CASRSGPGVYEQYF
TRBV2	CASRGDRNTEAFF
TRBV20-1	CSAGPEPREHF
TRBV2	CASSTLFGGANVLTF
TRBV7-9	CASSPRTATNEKLFF
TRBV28	CASSLAPSNYGYTF
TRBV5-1	CASSLVRSLAGVPNEQFF
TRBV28	CASSSAGTGGVVNYGYTF
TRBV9	CASSTDPSNYGYTF
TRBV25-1	CASSRGGTEQYF
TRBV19	CASSFSRTSAYYEQYF
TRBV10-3	CATNAGEPGEQYF
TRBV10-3	CAISGGGTSGRSNEQFF
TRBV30	CAWSVGGLFNEQFF
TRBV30	CAWSHRDEQYF
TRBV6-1	CASTRDRARDTQYF
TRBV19	CASSMFQGSQETQYF
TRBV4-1	CASSQGTINLFDFDRSPLHF
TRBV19	CASSPGGGFNYGYTF
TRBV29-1	CSAAKSTDTQYF
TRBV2	CASSDRQGLTDTQYF
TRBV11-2	CASSHRDEQFF
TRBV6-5	CASRLDRGNTGELFF
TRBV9	CASSLHSDRGYGYTF
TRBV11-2	CASSLGLNTGELFF
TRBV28	CASSLYPGTSDYTDTQYF
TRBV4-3	CASSRQTGSSPTDTQYF
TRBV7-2	CASSLARTTGVPIEQYF
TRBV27	CASSLGQDRAVHEQYF
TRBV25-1	CASSGPSLDNQPQHF
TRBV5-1	CASSLEDFLYF
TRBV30	CARTSGMNTEAFF
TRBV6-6	CASSDDRGRVYGYTF
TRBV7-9	CASSLADEQYF
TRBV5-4	CASSSLGHQETQYF